Shown below are 18 T cell receptor beta chains from a single sample sequenced in a study of response to subunit inactivated influenza vaccine. MiXCR, applied by TCRdb to the RT-PCR reads, yields one record per CDR3 protein. The repertoire holds roughly 170,000 distinct CDR3 sequences, around a tenth seen once, with 9.5% to 13% in the top ten. This specimen consisted of non-naive T cells sorted from PBMCs, obtained on the day of vaccination. These receptors all come from a man aged 45-60 years who received an inactivated influenza vaccine.

This clonotype was recorded many times. The chain employs TRBV19 and TRBJ2-1, with 8 bases that match TRBD1. With 6 bases clipped from V and 3 bases from J, the junction kept 7 bases outside the gene matches. CDR1 and CDR2 (germline): LNHDA, SQIVND (reference sequence). CDR3 length equals 15 residues. CDR3 region: CASRLDRGGYNEQFF. CDR3 nucleotide sequence: TGTGCCAGTAGACTAGACAGGGGTGGCTACAATGAGCAGTTCTTC.

This chain links TRBV6-2 or TRBV6-3 with TRBJ1-2, with a weak D call TRBD1 (5 bases). The V gene's germline CDR1 is MNHEY and CDR2 SVGEGT. Between the trimmed V and J ends, which lost 6 bases and 8 bases, there was a span of 16 bases. The CDR3 spans 13 residues. This CDR3 is CASSLRESGGYTF. DNA for the CDR3: TGTGCCAGCAGCCTCAGGGAATCCGGGGGCTACACCTTC.

The chain is built from TRBV12-3 or TRBV12-4 and TRBJ2-2; unclear D gene. The CDR3 has 14 amino acids. V was shortened by 3 bases and J by 7 bases, with 12 bases between the two germline ends. Here the CDR3 DNA reads TGTGCCAGCAGTTTCGGGCCTGTCGGCGGGGAGCTGTTTTTT. It encodes CASSFGPVGGELFF.

The chain has TRBV20-1 and TRBJ2-5; TRBD1 might be the D (6 bases). CDR1 and CDR2 (germline): DFQATT, SNEGSKA (reference sequence). CDR3 length equals 14 residues. Trimming left V 0 bases short and J 2 bases short, with 10 bases between. Here the CDR3 DNA reads TGCAGTGCTAGAGACACGACAGGACAAGAGACCCAGTACTTC. This gives the protein CSARDTTGQETQYF.

The chain joins TRBV6-1 to TRBJ2-5; 14 bases match TRBD2. Trimming took 5 bases from V and 2 from J; bases not matched to a gene: 10. The CDR3 has 18 amino acids. Per the germline V gene, CDR1 is MNHNS and CDR2 is SASEGT. Here the CDR3 reads CASSRGTSGGLGQETQYF. CDR3 nucleotide sequence: TGTGCCAGCAGTCGCGGGACTAGCGGGGGCCTCGGTCAAGAGACCCAGTACTTC.

This clonotype has just a few counts. This chain connects TRBV12-3 or TRBV12-4 to TRBJ1-1; 7 nucleotides line up with TRBD1. V shed 4 bases, J shed 1 base, and the junction held 9 bases outside the gene matches. CDR3 length equals 16 residues. Here the CDR3 DNA reads TGTGCCAGCAGTTCGAGGGGGCTCGGGCGGAACACTGAAGCTTTCTTT. This codes for CASSSRGLGRNTEAFF.

This clonotype is a singleton in its sample. This could be a read error, since a much larger clone is one nucleotide away. The chain couples TRBV24-1 to TRBJ2-3; D is unclear. The CDR3 covers 14 residues. V gave up 5 bases and J gave up 2 bases, with 10 bases separating them. Germline V gene sequence: CDR1 KGHDR, CDR2 SFDVKD. This CDR3 reads CATSGSLTTDTQYF. The CDR3 DNA is TGTGCCACCAGTGGTTCTCTGACCACAGATACGCAGTATTTT.

This sequence joins TRBV5-4 and TRBJ2-5; 9 nucleotides match TRBD2. The CDR3 has 14 amino acids. V lost 4 bases and J lost 5; bases outside the gene matches: 6. CDR1 and CDR2 from the germline V gene are SGHNT and YYREEE (reference sequence). CDR3: CASSRTSEEETQYF. The CDR3 bases are TGTGCCAGCAGCAGGACTAGCGAGGAGGAGACCCAGTACTTC.

This chain uses TRBV7-9 with TRBJ2-1; D is unresolved. The V end was cut by 1 base, the J end by 13 bases, with 14 bases between. CDR1 and CDR2 (germline): SEHNR, FQNEAQ (reference sequence). This CDR3 spans 13 amino acids. In DNA form, the CDR3 reads TGTGCCAGCAGCTTAGAATTATACAGTGGTCAGTTCTTC. Translating it yields CASSLELYSGQFF.

The chain joins TRBV29-1 to TRBJ2-1; 7 nucleotides match TRBD1. This CDR3 region has 15 residues. CDR1 SQVTM and CDR2 ANQGSEA come from the germline V gene. V dropped 3 bases and J dropped 2; count of bases not matched to a gene: 7. DNA of the CDR3: TGCAGCGTTGATACTACAGGGGATGCCTACAATGAGCAGTTCTTC. This codes for CSVDTTGDAYNEQFF.

This clonotype was observed at least ten times. The rearrangement links TRBV10-3 to TRBJ2-4, with D perhaps matching TRBD1 (5 bases). CDR1 and CDR2 from the germline V gene are ENHRY and SYGVKD. V lost 0 bases, J lost 1 base, and 10 bases lay in between. This CDR3 comprises 16 residues. CDR3 sequence reads: CAISESLGQAKNIQYF. CDR3 in DNA: TGTGCCATCAGTGAGTCTTTGGGGCAGGCCAAAAACATTCAGTACTTC.

This clonotype occurred once. Its ends do not fully match the called genes, so a read error is possible. The chain uses TRBV5-1 and TRBJ2-5; D is undetermined. From germline, CDR1 is SGHRS and CDR2 YFSETQ. This CDR3 spans 12 amino acids. The CDR3: CARSLGQETQYF. For the CDR3, the DNA is TGCGCCAGGAGCTTGGGGCAAGAGACCCAGTACTTC.

This clonotype was seen a handful of times. The genes are TRBV20-1 and TRBJ1-5, with D possibly TRBD1 on 6 matching bases. Per germline, CDR1 DFQATT and CDR2 SNEGSKA (reference sequence). V was trimmed by 6 bases and J by 1 base, leaving 10 bases between them. The CDR3 totals 13 residues. CDR3 sequence (DNA): TGCAGTGCCTACAGGGAGAGCAATCAGCCCCAGCATTTT. Residues: CSAYRESNQPQHF.

The V gene is TRBV7-2, the J gene TRBJ2-7; D possibly corresponds to TRBD2 (6 bases). CDR3 length: 14 residues. CDR1 SGHTA and CDR2 FQGNSA come from the germline V gene. The V gene lost 2 bases and the J gene lost 7 bases, with 15 bases spanning the gap. The CDR3 sequence is CASSLRRAGGEQYF. The CDR3 nucleotides are TGTGCCAGCAGCTTAAGGAGAGCGGGCGGGGAGCAGTACTTC. The full variable domain, with the rest looked up from reference TRBV7-2 and TRBJ2-7, is GAGVSQSPSNKVTEKGKDVELRCDPISGHTALYWYRQSLGQGLEFLIYFQGNSAPDKSGLPSDRFSAERTGGSVSTLTIQRTQQEDSAVYLCASSLRRAGGEQYFGPGTRLTVT.

This clonotype showed up many times. The chain combines TRBV20-1 with TRBJ2-7, with 16 nucleotides matching TRBD2. The CDR3 covers 16 residues. The germline gives CDR1 DFQATT, CDR2 SNEGSKA (reference sequence). V shed 5 bases, J shed 5 bases, and the junction held 9 bases outside the gene matches. The CDR3 region is CSAAGTSGRENHEQYF. The DNA of the CDR3 is TGCAGTGCTGCCGGGACTAGCGGGAGGGAGAACCACGAGCAGTACTTC.

This chain uses TRBV10-3 with TRBJ2-7; tentative D call: TRBD1 (6 bases). Trimming cost V 3 bases and J 2 bases, with 17 bases left between them. Germline V gene lookup returns CDR1 ENHRY and CDR2 SYGVKD. The CDR3 consists of 16 residues. Here the CDR3 DNA reads TGTGCCATCAGTGATATCACAGGGCGGAGGCCCTACGAGCAGTACTTC. It yields the protein CAISDITGRRPYEQYF.

This clonotype was counted at least ten times. The chain has TRBV7-2 and TRBJ1-1; D remains unclear. The CDR3 is made up of 14 amino acids. The germline CDR1 and CDR2 sequences are SGHTA and FQGNSA. V was shortened by 3 bases and J by 4 bases, with 12 bases between the two germline ends. The CDR3 loop reads CASSFTRVGTEAFF. The CDR3 bases are TGTGCCAGCAGCTTTACAAGGGTAGGCACTGAAGCTTTCTTT.

This clonotype was seen many times. In DNA form, the CDR3 reads TGCGCCAGCAGCCAGATAAGGGTCTGGACTAGCGGGGCTAATGAGCAGTTCTTC. Translation: CASSQIRVWTSGANEQFF. V usage is TRBV4-1 and J usage is TRBJ2-1, with 12 bases fitting TRBD2. Unmatched junction bases numbered 13, after V lost 3 bases and J lost 7 bases. The CDR3 has 18 residues. Germline V gene sequence: CDR1 MGHRA, CDR2 YSYEKL.